Listed below are T cell receptor beta chains from one sample, sequenced in a study of blood T cell dynamics during melanoma immunotherapy. Sequenced by immunoSEQ multiplex PCR; TCRdb stores in-frame clones only, minus some. The table has tens of thousands of clones, approximately 90% seen once. The sequencing used blood, collected from a patient treated with checkpoint blockade. The receptors derive from a human donor with melanoma. CDR3s include the opening cysteine and the closing phenylalanine or tryptophan. A D gene is named only where the DNA matches it firmly. A clone size is listed for some rows: how often the clone was seen (once, few, many), or a class if it is expanded.

TRBJ2-5 | - | TRBV6-6 | - | TGTGCCAGCAGTTCGCACGGACAGGGAGGGGAGACCCAGTACTTC | CASSSHGQGGETQYF
TRBJ2-7 | TRBD2 | TRBV5-1 | - | TGCGCCAGCAGCTTGGGGCTTCTAGCGGGCGAGCAGTACTTC | CASSLGLLAGEQYF
TRBJ1-1 | - | TRBV7-6 | once | TGTGCCAGCAGTTCAGCCCCTAGGACTGCTGAAGCTTTCTTT | CASSSAPRTAEAFF
TRBJ2-7 | TRBD1 | TRBV13 | - | TGTGCCAGCCGGGACAGACATTACGAGCAGTACTTC | CASRDRHYEQYF
TRBJ2-1 | - | TRBV28 | - | TGTGCCAGCAGTCCCACTAGTGGGCGCTCCTACAATGAGCAGTTCTTC | CASSPTSGRSYNEQFF
TRBJ1-1 | - | TRBV11-2 | - | TGTGCCAGCAGCTTAGATAAATGGACACGGGGGGCAGCTTTCTTT | CASSLDKWTRGAAFF
TRBJ1-2 | TRBD1 | TRBV29-1 | - | TGCAGCGTTGATGTCCGGGACAGGGGGCGAATAGACTACACCTTC | CSVDVRDRGRIDYTF
TRBJ2-5 | - | TRBV5-1 | - | TGCGCCAGCAGTCAAGTGGTCCAAGAGACCCAGTACTTC | CASSQVVQETQYF
TRBJ2-2 | - | TRBV5-4 | - | TGTGCCAGCAGCCCGGGTAGCCGTACCGGGGAGCTGTTTTTT | CASSPGSRTGELFF
TRBJ1-5 | TRBD1 | TRBV5-8 | - | TGTGCCAGCAGCCGCGGGACAGCCGACAATCAGCCCCAGCATTTT | CASSRGTADNQPQHF
TRBJ1-2 | TRBD1 | TRBV29-1 | - | TGCAGCGTTGGGACAGGGAATAACTATGGCTACACCTTC | CSVGTGNNYGYTF
TRBJ1-6 | - | TRBV5-1 | - | TGCGCCAGCAGCTTGGTGGCCGGGACCAATTCACCCCTCCACTTT | CASSLVAGTNSPLHF
TRBJ2-1 | - | TRBV5-1 | - | TGCGCCAGCAGCTTGGAGTTGGCCAGTTACAATGAGCAGTTCTTC | CASSLELASYNEQFF
TRBJ2-1 | TRBD1 | TRBV11-2 | once | TGTGCCAGCAGTCGCAGGGGGTCCCACTCCTACAATGAGCAGTTCTTC | CASSRRGSHSYNEQFF
TRBJ2-4 | - | TRBV5-6 | - | TGTGCCAGCAGCCACCCGGATTCAGGGACGGGTCAGTACTTC | CASSHPDSGTGQYF
TRBJ2-3 | - | TRBV9 | - | TGTGCCAGCAGCGAGTGGGTCCACACAGATACGCAGTATTTT | CASSEWVHTDTQYF
TRBJ2-5 | TRBD1 | TRBV5-4 | - | TGTGCCAGCAGCTTGGGACAGGGATGGGGGGAGACCCAGTACTTC | CASSLGQGWGETQYF
TRBJ2-3 | TRBD2 | TRBV4-2 | - | TGTGCCAGCAGCCAAGGGACTAGCGCCTTCGGCACAGATACGCAGTATTTT | CASSQGTSAFGTDTQYF
TRBJ2-2 | - | TRBV28 | - | TGTGCCAGCAGTTTGGCGAACACCGGGGAGCTGTTTTTT | CASSLANTGELFF
TRBJ2-7 | - | TRBV27 | - | TGTGCCAGCAGTTTTAAGGCCTCCTACGAGCAGTACTTC | CASSFKASYEQYF
TRBJ2-2 | - | TRBV25-1 | - | TGTGCCAGCAGCCGGGCCGGGGAGCTGTTTTTT | CASSRAGELFF
TRBJ2-5 | - | TRBV10-2 | - | TGCGCCAGCAGTGTCACGGAAGAGACCCAGTACTTC | CASSVTEETQYF
TRBJ2-7 | TRBD1 | TRBV29-1 | - | TGCAGCGTTGCCGCAGGGGGAGCCTACGAGCAGTACTTC | CSVAAGGAYEQYF
TRBJ2-5 | TRBD2 | TRBV7-2 | - | TGTGCCAGCAGCTTAGAGACTAGCGGGAGAGGAGAGACCCAGTACTTC | CASSLETSGRGETQYF
TRBJ2-7 | - | TRBV6-1 | - | TGTGCCAGCAGTGGGAGAGGGGCCTCCTACGAGCAGTACTTC | CASSGRGASYEQYF
TRBJ1-2 | - | TRBV4-2 | - | TGTGCCAGCAGCCAAGATGGGAGGGGAGATCGCTATGGCTACACCTTC | CASSQDGRGDRYGYTF
TRBJ2-2 | TRBD2 | TRBV7-3 | - | TGTGCCAGCAGCTTCGGACTAGGCGGGGAGCTGTTTTTT | CASSFGLGGELFF
TRBJ2-6 | - | TRBV27 | - | TGTGCCAGCAGTCAACGCTCTGGGGCCAACGTCCTGACTTTC | CASSQRSGANVLTF
TRBJ2-3 | - | TRBV6-4 | - | TGTGCCAGCAGTGACGGGACTAGCACAGATACGCAGTATTTT | CASSDGTSTDTQYF
TRBJ2-7 | TRBD2 | TRBV6-1 | - | TGTGCCAGCAGATTAACTAGCGGGAACTACGAGCAGTACTTC | CASRLTSGNYEQYF
TRBJ2-1 | - | TRBV2 | once | TGTGCCAGCTCGACTCCCCCAACTCTCAATGAGCAGTTCTTC | CASSTPPTLNEQFF
TRBJ1-1 | - | TRBV2 | - | TGTGCCAGCGAGGAGCAGGGCGACACTGAAGCTTTCTTT | CASEEQGDTEAFF
TRBJ2-1 | TRBD1 | TRBV5-1 | - | TGCGCCAGCAGCCAAGGGACAGGTTCCTACAATGAGCAGTTCTTC | CASSQGTGSYNEQFF
TRBJ1-3 | - | TRBV16 | - | TGTGCCAGCAGCCAATCTATGGCAGCGTCTGGAAACACCATATATTTT | CASSQSMAASGNTIYF
TRBJ1-2 | TRBD1 | TRBV7-8 | once | TGTGCCAGCAGCCCCCGAGACAGGGGGTTCTATGGCTACACCTTC | CASSPRDRGFYGYTF
TRBJ2-2 | - | TRBV7-8 | - | TGTGCCAGCAGCTTAATCAGTGGGTTTAGCGGATTCGCGAACACCGGGGAGCTGTTTTTT | CASSLISGFSGFANTGELFF
TRBJ2-7 | TRBD1 | TRBV2 | - | TGTGCCAGCCGGGACAGGGGTTACGAGCAGTACTTC | CASRDRGYEQYF
TRBJ2-1 | - | TRBV10-3 | - | TGTGCCATCAGTGGAAAGGACTACTCCTACAATGAGCAGTTCTTC | CAISGKDYSYNEQFF
TRBJ1-5 | - | TRBV2 | - | TGTGCCAGTAGGAGTGGGGGAATCTATAGCAATCAGCCCCAGCATTTT | CASRSGGIYSNQPQHF
TRBJ1-5 | - | TRBV6-5 | few | TGTGCCAGCAGGTCAGGTGATCAGCCCCAGCATTTT | CASRSGDQPQHF
TRBJ2-5 | - | TRBV28 | once | TGTGCCAACCTAGAGACCCAGTACTTC | CANLETQYF
TRBJ1-1 | TRBD1 | TRBV10-3 | - | TGTGCCATCAGTGGAACAGGGGTCCGGAACACTGAAGCTTTCTTT | CAISGTGVRNTEAFF
TRBJ1-5 | - | TRBV28 | - | TGTGCCAGCAGAGATTTGGCGGGAGATCAGCCCCAGCATTTT | CASRDLAGDQPQHF
TRBJ2-1 | - | TRBV10-3 | - | TGTGCCATCAGTGAAGGGACTCCTCGCGGTGAGCAGTTCTTC | CAISEGTPRGEQFF
TRBJ2-1 | TRBD2 | TRBV10-3 | - | TGTGCCATCAGCACTCGGGGGGAAAATGAGCAGTTCTTC | CAISTRGENEQFF
TRBJ2-5 | - | TRBV21-1 | - | TGTGCCAGCAGCGAAGGGGGACATCAAGAGACCCAGTACTTC | CASSEGGHQETQYF
TRBJ1-3 | - | TRBV28 | - | TGTGCCAGCAGTTCCCCCGGGCGGAGAGGGCACTCTGGAAACACCATATATTTT | CASSSPGRRGHSGNTIYF
TRBJ1-2 | - | TRBV7-8 | - | TGTGCCAGCAGCCCCCCGGGGGGGGCAGACTATGGCTACACCTTC | CASSPPGGADYGYTF
TRBJ2-5 | - | TRBV5-1 | - | TGCGCCAGCAGCTATGCAGAGACCCAGTACTTC | CASSYAETQYF
TRBJ2-7 | - | TRBV21-1 | - | TGTGCCAGCAGCACCCCTAGGGACCCGGATGGCGAGCAGTACTTC | CASSTPRDPDGEQYF
TRBJ2-7 | TRBD1 | TRBV29-1 | - | TGCAGCGTTGAAAGGACAGGGGGCGCCGAGCAGTACTTC | CSVERTGGAEQYF
TRBJ1-2 | TRBD1 | TRBV4-1 | - | TGCGCCAGCAGCCAAGGTCCAGGGGGACTAGGCTACACCTTC | CASSQGPGGLGYTF
TRBJ1-2 | - | TRBV7-8 | - | TGTGCCAGCAGCGAACGACGTCAGGGAGTTCGCTATGGCTACACCTTC | CASSERRQGVRYGYTF